This T cell receptor beta chain was captured in a study of blood T cell repertoires in COVID-19. Study-level background: Spain, Italy and the United States supplied samples that represented acute and convalescent COVID-19. PBMCs, B-cell-depleted T cells, or T cells were the source of the cDNA or gDNA that made up the material.

In the original workflow: By means of reference gene primer amplification, nucleated cell counts were estimated. Method: immunoSEQ multiplex PCR; TCRdb's copy keeps in-frame clones and lacks some. V and J calls and clone size are those listed in that table; D and trimming were worked out from the DNA. The table shows approximately 150,000 clones, with approximately 82% occurring only once. The CDR3 is 16 amino acids. With 2 bases removed from V and 4 bases from J, the gap between germline ends came to 18 bases. The germline CDR1 and CDR2 sequences are SGDLS and YYNGEE. The sample consisted of peripheral blood. This TCR came from a woman between 50 and 59 years old in a cohort sampled during active or convalescent COVID-19. The chain recombines TRBV9 with TRBJ2-5; possibly TRBD1 for D (5 bases). CDR3 residues: CASSVTTADRGETQYF. As DNA, the CDR3 is TGTGCCAGCAGCGTCACCACCGCCGACAGAGGAGAGACCCAGTACTTC.